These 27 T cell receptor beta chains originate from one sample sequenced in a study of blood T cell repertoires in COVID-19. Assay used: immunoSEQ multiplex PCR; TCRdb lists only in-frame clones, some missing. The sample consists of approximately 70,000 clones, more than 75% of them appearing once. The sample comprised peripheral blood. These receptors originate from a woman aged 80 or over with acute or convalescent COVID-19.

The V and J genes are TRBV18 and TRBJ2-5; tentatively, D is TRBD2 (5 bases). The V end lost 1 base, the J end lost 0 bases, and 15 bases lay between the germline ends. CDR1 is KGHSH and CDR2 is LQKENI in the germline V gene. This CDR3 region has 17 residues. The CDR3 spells CASSPRRNSGNQETQYF. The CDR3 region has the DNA TGTGCCAGCTCACCACGTAGAAACAGCGGAAACCAAGAGACCCAGTACTTC.

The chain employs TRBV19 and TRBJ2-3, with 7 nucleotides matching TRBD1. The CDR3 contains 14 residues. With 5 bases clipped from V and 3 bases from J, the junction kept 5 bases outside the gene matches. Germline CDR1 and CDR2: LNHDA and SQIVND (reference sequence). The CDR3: CASSVRTGTDTQYF. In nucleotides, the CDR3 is TGTGCCAGTAGTGTCCGGACAGGAACAGATACGCAGTATTTT.

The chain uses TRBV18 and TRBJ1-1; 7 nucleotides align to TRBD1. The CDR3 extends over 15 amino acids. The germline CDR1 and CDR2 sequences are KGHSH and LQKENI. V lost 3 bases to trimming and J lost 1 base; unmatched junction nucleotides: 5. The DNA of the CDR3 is TGTGCCAGCTCACCCCCGACAGGGAGGAACACTGAAGCTTTCTTT. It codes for CASSPPTGRNTEAFF.

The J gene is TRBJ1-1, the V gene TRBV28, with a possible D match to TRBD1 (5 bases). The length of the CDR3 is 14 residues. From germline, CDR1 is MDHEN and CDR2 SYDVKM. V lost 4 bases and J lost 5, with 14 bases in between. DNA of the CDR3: TGTGCCAGCAGTTCGGGGGAATTGAGAACTGAAGCTTTCTTT. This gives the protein CASSSGELRTEAFF.

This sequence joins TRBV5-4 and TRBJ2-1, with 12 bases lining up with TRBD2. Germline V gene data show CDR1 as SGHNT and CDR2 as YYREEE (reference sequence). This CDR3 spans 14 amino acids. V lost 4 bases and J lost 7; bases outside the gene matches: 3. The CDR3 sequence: CASSPTSGRNEQFF. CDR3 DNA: TGTGCCAGCAGCCCGACTAGCGGGAGAAATGAGCAGTTCTTC.

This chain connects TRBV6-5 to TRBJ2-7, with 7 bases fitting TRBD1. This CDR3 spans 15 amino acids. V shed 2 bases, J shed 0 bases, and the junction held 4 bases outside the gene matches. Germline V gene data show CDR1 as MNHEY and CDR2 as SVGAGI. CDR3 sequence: CASSYGPGGSYEQYF. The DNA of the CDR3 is TGTGCCAGCAGTTACGGGCCAGGGGGCTCCTACGAGCAGTACTTC.

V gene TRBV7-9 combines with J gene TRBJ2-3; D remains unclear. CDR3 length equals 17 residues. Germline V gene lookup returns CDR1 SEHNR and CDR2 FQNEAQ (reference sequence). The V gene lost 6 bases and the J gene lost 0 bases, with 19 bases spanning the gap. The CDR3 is CASSPILSYSSTDTQYF. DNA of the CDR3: TGTGCCAGCAGTCCTATTCTCTCCTACTCTAGCACAGATACGCAGTATTTT. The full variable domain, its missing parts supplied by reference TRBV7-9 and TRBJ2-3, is DTGVSQNPRHKITKRGQNVTFRCDPISEHNRLYWYRQTLGQGPEFLTYFQNEAQLEKSRLLSDRFSAERPKGSFSTLEIQRTEQGDSAMYLCASSPILSYSSTDTQYFGPGTRLTVL.

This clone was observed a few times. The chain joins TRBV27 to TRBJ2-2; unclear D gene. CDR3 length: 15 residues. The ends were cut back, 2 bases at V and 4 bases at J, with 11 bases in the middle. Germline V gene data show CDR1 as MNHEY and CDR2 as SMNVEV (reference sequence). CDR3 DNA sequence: TGTGCCAGCAGTTTAGAATTGAGGAGCACCGGGGAGCTGTTTTTT. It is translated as CASSLELRSTGELFF.

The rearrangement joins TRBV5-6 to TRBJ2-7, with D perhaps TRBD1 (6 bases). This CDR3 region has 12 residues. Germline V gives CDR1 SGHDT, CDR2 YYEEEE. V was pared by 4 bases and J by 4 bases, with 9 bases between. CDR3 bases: TGTGCCAGCAGCGCACAGGGATACGAGCAGTACTTC. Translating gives CASSAQGYEQYF.

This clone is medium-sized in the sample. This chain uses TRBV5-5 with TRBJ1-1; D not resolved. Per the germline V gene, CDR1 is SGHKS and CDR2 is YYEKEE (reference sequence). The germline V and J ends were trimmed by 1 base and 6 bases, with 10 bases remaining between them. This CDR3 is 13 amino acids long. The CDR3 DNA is TGTGCCAGCAGCTTGAGGCAGAGGTCTGAAGCTTTCTTT. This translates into CASSLRQRSEAFF. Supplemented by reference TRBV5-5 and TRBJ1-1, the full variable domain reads DAGVTQSPTHLIKTRGQQVTLRCSPISGHKSVSWYQQVLGQGPQFIFQYYEKEERGRGNFPDRFSARQFPNYSSELNVNALLLGDSALYLCASSLRQRSEAFFGQGTRLTVV.

The CDR3 loop is CASSYSSGYNYGYTF. The CDR3 DNA reads as TGTGCCAGCAGTTACTCGAGCGGGTACAACTATGGCTACACCTTC. The chain uses TRBV6-6 and TRBJ1-2; D unresolved. V shed 0 bases and J shed 2 bases, with 10 bases lying between them. This CDR3 has 15 residues. CDR1 and CDR2 from the germline V gene are MNHNY and SVGAGI (reference sequence).

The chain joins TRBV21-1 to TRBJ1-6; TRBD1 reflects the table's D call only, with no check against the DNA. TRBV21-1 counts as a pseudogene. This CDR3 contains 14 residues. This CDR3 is CASSTPGRNSPLHF. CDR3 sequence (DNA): TGTGCCAGCAGCACCCCAGGGCGGAATTCACCCCTCCACTTT.

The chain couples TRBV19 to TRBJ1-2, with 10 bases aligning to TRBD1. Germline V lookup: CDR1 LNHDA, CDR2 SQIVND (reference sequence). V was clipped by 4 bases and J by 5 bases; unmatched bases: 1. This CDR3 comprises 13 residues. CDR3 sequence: CASSRGQGYGYTF. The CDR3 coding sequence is TGTGCCAGTAGTAGGGGACAGGGGTATGGCTACACCTTC. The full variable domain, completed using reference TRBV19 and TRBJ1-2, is DGGITQSPKYLFRKEGQNVTLSCEQNLNHDAMYWYRQDPGQGLRLIYYSQIVNDFQKGDIAEGYSVSREKKESFPLTVTSAQKNPTAFYLCASSRGQGYGYTFGSGTRLTVV.

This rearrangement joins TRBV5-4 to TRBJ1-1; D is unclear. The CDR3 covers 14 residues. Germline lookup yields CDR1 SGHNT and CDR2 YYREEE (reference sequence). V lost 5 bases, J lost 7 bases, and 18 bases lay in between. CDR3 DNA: TGTGCCAGCAGTCCCTATTCAGGCGTATTTGAAGCTTTCTTT. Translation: CASSPYSGVFEAFF.

The CDR3 reads CASSLSTPRGLAFF. As DNA, the CDR3 is TGTGCCAGCAGTTTATCGACGCCCCGGGGGTTAGCTTTCTTT. This chain joins TRBV27 and TRBJ1-1; tentatively, D is TRBD1 (5 bases). The CDR3 runs to 14 residues. V lost 0 bases to trimming and J lost 10 bases, with 15 bases between them. Germline CDR1 is MNHEY and CDR2 is SMNVEV (reference sequence).

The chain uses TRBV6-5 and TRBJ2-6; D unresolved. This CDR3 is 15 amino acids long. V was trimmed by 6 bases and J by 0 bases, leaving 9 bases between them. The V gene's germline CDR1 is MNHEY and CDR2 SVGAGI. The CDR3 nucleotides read TGTGCCAGCAGCCTATTTTTCTCTGGGGCCAACGTCCTGACTTTC. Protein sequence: CASSLFFSGANVLTF.

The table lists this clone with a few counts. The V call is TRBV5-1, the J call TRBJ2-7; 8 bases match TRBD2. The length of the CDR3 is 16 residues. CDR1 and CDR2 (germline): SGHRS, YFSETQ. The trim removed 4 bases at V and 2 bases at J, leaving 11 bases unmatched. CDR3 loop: CASSLLSGTAAYEQYF. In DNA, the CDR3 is TGCGCCAGCAGCCTCCTTAGCGGGACCGCCGCCTACGAGCAGTACTTC.

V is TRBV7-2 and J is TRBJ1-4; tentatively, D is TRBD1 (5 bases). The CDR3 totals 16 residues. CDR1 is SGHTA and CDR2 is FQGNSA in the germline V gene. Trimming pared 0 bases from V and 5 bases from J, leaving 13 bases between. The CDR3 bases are TGTGCCAGCAGCTTAGCGTCGACAGACCCAAATGAAAAACTGTTTTTT. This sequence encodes CASSLASTDPNEKLFF.

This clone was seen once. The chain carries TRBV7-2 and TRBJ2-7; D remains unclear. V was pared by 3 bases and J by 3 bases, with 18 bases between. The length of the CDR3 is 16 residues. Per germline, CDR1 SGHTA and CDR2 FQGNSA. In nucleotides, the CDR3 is TGTGCCAGCAGCTTCCCCACGGTCGCAGGAATCTACGAGCAGTACTTC. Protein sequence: CASSFPTVAGIYEQYF.

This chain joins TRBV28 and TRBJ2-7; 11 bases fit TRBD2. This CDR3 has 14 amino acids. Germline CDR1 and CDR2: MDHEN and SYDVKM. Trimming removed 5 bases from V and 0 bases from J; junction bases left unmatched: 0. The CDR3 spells CASSTSGSSYEQYF. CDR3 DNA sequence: TGTGCCAGCAGTACTAGCGGGAGCTCCTACGAGCAGTACTTC.

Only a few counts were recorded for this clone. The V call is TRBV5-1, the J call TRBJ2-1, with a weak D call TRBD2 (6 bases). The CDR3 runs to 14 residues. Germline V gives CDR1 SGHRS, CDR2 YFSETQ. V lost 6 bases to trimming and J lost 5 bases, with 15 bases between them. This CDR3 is CASTWDWGNNEQFF. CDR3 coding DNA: TGCGCCAGCACGTGGGACTGGGGCAACAATGAGCAGTTCTTC.

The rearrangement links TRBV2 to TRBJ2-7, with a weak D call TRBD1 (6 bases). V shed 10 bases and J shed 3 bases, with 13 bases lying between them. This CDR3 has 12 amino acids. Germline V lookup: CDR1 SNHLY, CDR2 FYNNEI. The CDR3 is CATRTESYEQYF. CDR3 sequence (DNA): TGTGCCACGAGGACAGAGAGCTACGAGCAGTACTTC. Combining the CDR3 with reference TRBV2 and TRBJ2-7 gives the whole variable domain EPEVTQTPSHQVTQMGQEVILRCVPISNHLYFYWYRQILGQKVEFLVSFYNNEISEKSEIFDDQFSVERPDGSNFTLKIRSTKLEDSAMYFCATRTESYEQYFGPGTRLTVT.

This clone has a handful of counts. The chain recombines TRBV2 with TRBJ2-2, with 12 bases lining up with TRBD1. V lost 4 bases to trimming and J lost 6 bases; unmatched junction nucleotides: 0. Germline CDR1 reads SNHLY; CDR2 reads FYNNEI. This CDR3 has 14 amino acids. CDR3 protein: CASSGDRGPGELFF. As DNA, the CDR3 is TGTGCCAGCAGTGGGGACAGGGGGCCCGGGGAGCTGTTTTTT. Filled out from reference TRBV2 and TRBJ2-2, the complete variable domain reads EPEVTQTPSHQVTQMGQEVILRCVPISNHLYFYWYRQILGQKVEFLVSFYNNEISEKSEIFDDQFSVERPDGSNFTLKIRSTKLEDSAMYFCASSGDRGPGELFFGEGSRLTVL.

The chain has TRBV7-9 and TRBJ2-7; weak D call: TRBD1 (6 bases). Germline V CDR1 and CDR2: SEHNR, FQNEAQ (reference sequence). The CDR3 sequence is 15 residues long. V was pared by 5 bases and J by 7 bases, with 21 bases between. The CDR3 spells CASSPPGSGAREQYF. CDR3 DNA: TGTGCCAGCAGCCCGCCCGGTTCAGGGGCAAGGGAGCAGTACTTC.

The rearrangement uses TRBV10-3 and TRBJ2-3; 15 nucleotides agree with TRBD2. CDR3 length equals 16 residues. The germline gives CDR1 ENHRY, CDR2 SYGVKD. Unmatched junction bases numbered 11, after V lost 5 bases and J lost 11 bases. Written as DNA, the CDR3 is TGTGCCATCAGTTTTGGACTAGCGGGAGGGGGGATTAAGCAGTATTTT. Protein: CAISFGLAGGGIKQYF.

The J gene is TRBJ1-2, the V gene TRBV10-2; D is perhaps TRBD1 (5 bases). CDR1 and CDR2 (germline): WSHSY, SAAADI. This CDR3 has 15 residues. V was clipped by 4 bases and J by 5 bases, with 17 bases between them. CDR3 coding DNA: TGCGCCAGCAGTGTCGGGATCATGGGGGGTTATGGCTACACCTTC. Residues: CASSVGIMGGYGYTF.

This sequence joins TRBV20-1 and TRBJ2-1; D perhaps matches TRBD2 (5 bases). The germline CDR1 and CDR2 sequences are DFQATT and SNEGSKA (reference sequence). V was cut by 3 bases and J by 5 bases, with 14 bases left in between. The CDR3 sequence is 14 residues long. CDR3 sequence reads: CSASPPGRDNEQFF. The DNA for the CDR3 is TGCAGTGCTAGTCCTCCGGGGAGAGACAATGAGCAGTTCTTC.